This T cell receptor beta chain originates from a study of OX40 agonist ivuxolimab in advanced cancers. A note on the overall study: Ivuxolimab was an agonistic, fully human IgG2 monoclonal antibody directed against OX40 (CD134), a costimulatory receptor. Intravenous ivuxolimab was administered to patients every 2 weeks at six dose levels: 0.01, 0.1, 0.3, 1.5, 3 and 10 mg/kg. The monotherapy dose-escalation portion (N ≈ 52 patients) of the phase I ivuxolimab trial is reported in the paper. Among the roughly 50 dose-escalation patients, around 20 had hepatocellular carcinoma, 15 melanoma, 9 renal cell carcinoma and 9 head and neck cancer. Partial responses were achieved by three dose-escalation patients, of whom one had hepatocellular carcinoma and two had cutaneous melanoma. In the dose-escalation cohort, 70% to 85% of patients were male, and the mean age was 60 years with a range of roughly 23 to 79. Prior anti-PD-1, anti-PD-L1 or anti-CTLA-4 therapy was permitted, and approximately 41% of dose-escalation patients had received checkpoint inhibitors. Peripheral TCRbeta sequencing aimed to test whether ivuxolimab altered TCR sequence diversity and caused clonal T-cell expansion.

To sequence the TCRbeta CDR3 region, genomic DNA was isolated from the sorted cells. The immunoSEQ Assay was used to sequence the TCRbeta CDR3 regions. TCRdb provides this immuneACCESS table in a form limited to in-frame rearrangements. Some clones are lacking; in checked studies, under half of them reflect an unresolved V gene, and why the rest are absent is not known. This sample holds roughly 70,000 clones; roughly 85% were observed only once. Roughly 8% of the sample belongs to the ten largest clones. As for this clone: It has no known antigen specificity. No much larger clone is present one base from it, and per-base qualities are unavailable.

Patients with a history of autoimmune disease or receiving systemic immunosuppression were excluded from the trial. Peripheral blood for TCR sequencing was drawn from every dose cohort at baseline, at cycle 4 day 1 and at cycle 7 day 1. Samples were obtained from an open-label, multicenter, first-in-human phase I dose-escalation trial of ivuxolimab. Adults with locally advanced or metastatic melanoma, renal cell, hepatocellular, or head and neck squamous cell carcinoma were enrolled in the trial. Before TCR sequencing, CD4+ T cells and CD8+ T cells were sorted from peripheral blood as separate populations. Findings and caveats that apply to the study as a whole: The antigen specificity of the clonally expanded peripheral T cells was not determined. Low levels of normalized T-cell clonal expansion were also seen in some patients who did not respond. At doses of 0.1 to 3.0 mg/kg, clonal expansion of both CD4+ and CD8+ T cells in blood was seen between baseline and week 6. In the 0.1-3.0 mg/kg groups, partial responders were among the patients with the lowest normalized peripheral clonal expansion, particularly in CD8+ T cells. After ivuxolimab, expanded clones were on average more numerous among CD8+ T cells than among CD4+ T cells.

From the cysteine through the phenylalanine, the CDR3 covers 12 amino acids. CDR3 DNA only is kept here, 36 bases in frame from base 1. CDR1 and CDR2, per the germline V gene (reference sequence), are MNHEY and SMNVEV. From V the trimming removes 6 bases and from J it removes 7 bases, while the gene matches leave 2 bases of the junction unaccounted for. This clonotype was obtained from an adult with an advanced solid tumor such as melanoma, head and neck, liver or kidney cancer. The chain joins TRBV27 to TRBJ1-2; TRBD1 fits 10 bases in the junction. Sequenced here: CD4+ or CD8+ T cells sorted from blood, sampled in a trial of the OX40 agonist ivuxolimab. CDR3 protein: CASRRTGGGYTF. Here is the DNA: TGTGCCAGCAGGAGGACAGGGGGTGGCTACACCTTC.